This passage covers 2 T cell receptor beta chains from one sample sequenced in a study of CD8 T cells in ankylosing spondylitis. TCRdb re-derived calls from the 5' RACE reads in MiXCR, one entry per CDR3 protein. The profile shows 250,000 or so distinct CDR3 sequences, 20% to 30% of them singletons. The sample consisted of blood, either unsorted or a sorted T cell fraction (not recorded which). All receptors come from a male donor with ankylosing spondylitis or in good health (not recorded which).

This clonotype showed up just a few times. The rearrangement joins TRBV29-1 to TRBJ2-5; D gene uncertain. Per the germline V gene, CDR1 is SQVTM and CDR2 is ANQGSEA. Trimming shortened V by 0 bases and J by 7 bases, and 15 bases separated the two germline ends. This CDR3 contains 14 residues. CDR3 in amino acids: CSVEDTQLGRTQYF. For the CDR3, the DNA is TGCAGCGTTGAAGATACACAGCTAGGTAGGACCCAGTACTTC.

This clonotype appeared a few times. This rearrangement joins TRBV11-2 to TRBJ2-7; 8 bases are shared with TRBD2. The CDR3 consists of 15 residues. The V segment lost 5 bases and the J segment 1 base; nucleotides outside the gene matches: 7. Germline CDR1 SGHAT, CDR2 FQNNGV. The CDR3 DNA reads TGTGCCAGCAGCCTGAATCGGGGGGGATCCTACGAGCAGTACTTC. Translation gives CASSLNRGGSYEQYF.